This T cell receptor beta chain was recovered during a study of blood T cell repertoires in COVID-19. Study as a whole: Both acute and convalescent COVID-19 samples were obtained from the United States, Italy and Spain. PBMCs, B-cell-depleted T cells, or T cells were the source of the cDNA or gDNA that made up the material.

Per the original data handling: Cell counts per sample came from amplifying reference gene primers. TCRdb's copy holds only in-frame clones and misses some; the assay was immunoSEQ multiplex PCR. The V and J calls and clone size are taken from that table; D and trimming were inferred from the DNA. The sample carries 250,000 to 300,000 clones, roughly 85% recorded once. Germline V gives CDR1 GTSNPN, CDR2 SVGIG (reference sequence). The CDR3 spans 14 residues. The ends lost 4 bases at V and 2 bases at J; junction bases unmatched: 2. The V gene is TRBV30, the J gene TRBJ1-3; 10 bases line up with TRBD1. The sequenced material came from peripheral blood. The sequence was collected from a man aged 55 to 70 who had recovered from COVID-19. DNA for the CDR3: TGTGCCTGGACGACAGGGGGCACTGGAAACACCATATATTTT. It codes for CAWTTGGTGNTIYF.